This TCR beta chain was identified in a study of blood T cells in healthy people across ages. The study, taken as a whole, reports: It was not known whether donors were CMV positive (a possible confounder of expanded clonotype changes).

Trimming removed 3 bases from V and 3 bases from J, with 18 bases in between. The CDR3 extends over 17 amino acids. CDR1 and CDR2 (germline): KGHSH, LQKENI. Next came a second PCR, run for roughly 7 to 12 cycles, which used a sample-barcoded 5' primer along with a J-beta primer mix. TCRdb redid the calling of the 5' RACE reads with MiXCR, one entry per CDR3 protein. This sample yields some 560,000 distinct CDR3 sequences, of which roughly a quarter are seen a single time; approximately 3.7% belongs to the top ten. Only a few counts were recorded for this clonotype. Its specificity is not known. In addition, the sample was reused for a study of T cells of mothers and their children. That paper states: Each donor was one of three healthy Caucasian mothers or one of their six children. The data showed no persistent microchimeric T cell clones.

Sequencing input: blood. The TCR originated in a boy aged 2 to 10 in good health. The V call is TRBV18, the J call TRBJ1-5, with no clear D. The CDR3 region has the DNA TGTGCCAGCTCACCCAGGCAGGCTGGGATTAACAATCAGCCCCAGCATTTT. It yields the protein CASSPRQAGINNQPQHF.